A single TCR beta chain is shown here with its context. The target antigen is unknown. This sample is drawn from a study of CD8+ T cells in alopecia areata. CDR3 size: 12 residues. V lost 8 bases to trimming and J lost 4 bases; unmatched junction nucleotides: 4. In germline, CDR1 is MDHEN, CDR2 SYDVKM. Sequencing relied on a cDNA template that was reverse transcribed from extracted RNA. Some clones are missing from TCRdb's copy, which holds only in-frame ones; the method was immunoSEQ multiplex PCR. The top ten clones hold roughly 3.3% of a sample with some 100,000 clones, about two fifths of them seen once. Study-level findings and limits: Scalp specimens additionally yield sequences from normal skin's resident alphabeta T cells.

The chain combines TRBV28 with TRBJ1-1; 7 bases line up with TRBD1. This TCR derives from a human donor with alopecia areata. The sequenced sample was CD4+ T cells sorted from blood. CDR3 DNA sequence: TGTGCCAGCCAGACAGGGAGCACTGAAGCTTTCTTT. As protein: CASQTGSTEAFF.